One and the same sample provided the 14 T cell receptor beta chains below, sequenced in a study of technical replicates of blood from several donors (dated by TCRdb to about 2017). The library was made by the immunoSEQ multiplex PCR assay. TCRdb retrieved this table from immuneACCESS and kept in-frame rearrangements only. Not all clones are present; in checked studies, unresolved V genes account for under half, and no reason is known for the remainder. The sample yields over 55,000 clones; just under 97% were counted once. Approximately 0.2% of the sample rests with the top ten. Sequencing was performed on T cells isolated from PBMCs. These receptors all come from a human donor in good health.

The gene calls are TRBV4-1 and TRBJ2-7; 9 bases line up with TRBD2. This CDR3 has 17 amino acids. Germline CDR1 is MGHRA and CDR2 is YSYEKL. V lost 0 bases to trimming and J lost 6 bases; unmatched junction nucleotides: 12. The DNA for the CDR3 is TGCGCCAGCAGCCAAGAAGGGTCCAGTAGCGGGAGTATCGAGCAGTACTTC. Residues: CASSQEGSSSGSIEQYF.

The rearrangement uses TRBV11-2 and TRBJ1-1, with TRBD1 identical over 8 bases. This CDR3 region has 15 residues. Germline V gives CDR1 SGHAT, CDR2 FQNNGV. The junction had 8 bases not matched to a gene; V was cut back by 3 bases and J by 5 bases. The CDR3 sequence: CASSFSQGARTEAFF. CDR3 sequence (DNA): TGTGCCAGCAGCTTTTCTCAGGGGGCGCGGACTGAAGCTTTCTTT. The entire variable domain, with the rest obtained from reference TRBV11-2 and TRBJ1-1, is as follows: EAGVAQSPRYKIIEKRQSVAFWCNPISGHATLYWYQQILGQGPKLLIQFQNNGVVDDSQLPKDRFSAERLKGVDSTLKIQPAKLEDSAVYLCASSFSQGARTEAFFGQGTRLTVV.

This sequence joins TRBV7-9 and TRBJ2-5; TRBD1 agrees at 8 bases. The CDR3 has 16 amino acids. In germline, CDR1 is SEHNR, CDR2 FQNEAQ (reference sequence). Trimming took 2 bases from V and 4 from J; bases not matched to a gene: 9. The DNA for the CDR3 is TGTGCCAGCAGCTTAAACGAGGACAGGGAGAGAGAGACCCAGTACTTC. As protein: CASSLNEDRERETQYF.

This chain joins TRBV2 and TRBJ2-7, with TRBD1 matching 12 bases. Germline CDR1 is SNHLY and CDR2 is FYNNEI. The CDR3 covers 15 residues. V lost 6 bases to trimming and J lost 4 bases; unmatched junction nucleotides: 7. The CDR3 DNA sequence: TGTGCCAGCAGGGGGGGACAGGGGGCTTATTACGAGCAGTACTTC. Protein product: CASRGGQGAYYEQYF.

This chain joins TRBV28 and TRBJ1-5; the D gene is possibly TRBD1 (6 bases). The CDR3 runs to 16 residues. V lost 5 bases and J 6 bases, leaving 20 bases between the germline ends. Germline lookup yields CDR1 MDHEN and CDR2 SYDVKM. The CDR3 loop is CASSRHRVPSGQPQHF. The CDR3 nucleotides read TGTGCCAGCAGTCGGCACAGGGTACCCAGCGGTCAGCCCCAGCATTTT.

J is TRBJ1-2 and V is TRBV27, with 10 bases fitting TRBD1. Germline CDR1 is MNHEY and CDR2 is SMNVEV (reference sequence). CDR3 size: 18 residues. The J segment lost 4 bases and the V segment lost 2 bases, leaving 13 bases of the junction unmatched. For the CDR3, the DNA is TGTGCCAGCAGTTTACCGGGGACAGGGGTGGAGGGGGTCTATGGCTACACCTTC. Its protein product is CASSLPGTGVEGVYGYTF.

The chain combines TRBV28 with TRBJ2-7, with TRBD1 matching over 9 bases. Per the germline V gene, CDR1 is MDHEN and CDR2 is SYDVKM. The CDR3 runs to 14 residues. The V segment lost 5 bases and the J segment 6 bases; nucleotides outside the gene matches: 8. CDR3 residues: CASSTGTGFLEQYF. CDR3 DNA sequence: TGTGCCAGCAGTACCGGGACAGGGTTTCTCGAGCAGTACTTC.

This chain uses TRBV5-1 with TRBJ2-2, with D perhaps TRBD1 (5 bases). V was cut by 0 bases and J by 1 base, with 10 bases left in between. The CDR3 consists of 16 residues. CDR1 and CDR2 from the germline V gene are SGHRS and YFSETQ. The CDR3 DNA sequence: TGCGCCAGCAGCTTGGGTAATCAGGGGAACACCGGGGAGCTGTTTTTT. This codes for CASSLGNQGNTGELFF.

The V gene is TRBV4-1, the J gene TRBJ2-3; 10 bases are shared with TRBD2. The ends lost 0 bases at V and 3 bases at J; junction bases unmatched: 9. Germline CDR1 is MGHRA and CDR2 is YSYEKL. This CDR3 spans 18 amino acids. The CDR3 nucleotides are TGCGCCAGCAGCCAAGAACCCCCCCTAGCGGGAGCGACAGATACGCAGTATTTT. It codes for CASSQEPPLAGATDTQYF.

This clone was seen just once. V gene TRBV10-2 combines with J gene TRBJ2-7, with TRBD1 matching over 9 bases. V lost 3 bases and J lost 5; bases outside the gene matches: 11. The CDR3 covers 16 residues. Germline CDR1 WSHSY, CDR2 SAAADI. The CDR3: CASSDPTDRGDHEQYF. CDR3 in DNA: TGCGCCAGCAGTGACCCCACGGACAGGGGTGATCACGAGCAGTACTTC.

V is TRBV7-8 and J is TRBJ2-1, with 9 bases lining up with TRBD2. The CDR3 has 15 residues. Germline-derived CDR1 and CDR2 are SGHVS and FQNEAQ. V lost 0 bases, J lost 7 bases, and 4 bases stayed unmatched. CDR3 sequence: CASSLARGGNNEQFF. The CDR3, as DNA: TGTGCCAGCAGCTTAGCGCGGGGGGGCAATAATGAGCAGTTCTTC.

The genes are TRBV28 and TRBJ2-7; 10 bases are shared with TRBD2. This CDR3 is built from 16 residues. The germline V gene encodes CDR1 MDHEN and CDR2 SYDVKM. J was trimmed by 7 bases and V by 4 bases; bases with no gene match: 13. CDR3 sequence reads: CASSSLGVAGGREQYF. In DNA form, the CDR3 reads TGTGCCAGCAGTTCTCTTGGGGTAGCGGGGGGTCGGGAGCAGTACTTC. Filled out from reference TRBV28 and TRBJ2-7, the complete variable domain reads DVKVTQSSRYLVKRTGEKVFLECVQDMDHENMFWYRQDPGLGLRLIYFSYDVKMKEKGDIPEGYSVSREKKERFSLILESASTNQTSMYLCASSSLGVAGGREQYFGPGTRLTVT.

The V and J genes are TRBV2 and TRBJ2-2; 7 bases align to TRBD1. The CDR3 is 11 amino acids. V trimming: 8 bases; J trimming: 13 bases; junction bases outside the gene matches: 7. The germline V gene encodes CDR1 SNHLY and CDR2 FYNNEI. The DNA of the CDR3 is TGTGCCAGCCAGGGGGTCACGGGGCTGTTTTTT. Translating it yields CASQGVTGLFF.

The chain carries TRBV30 and TRBJ1-6, with a tentative D call TRBD1 (5 bases). The CDR3 is 11 residues long. CDR1 and CDR2 (germline): GTSNPN, SVGIG (reference sequence). Trimming pared 5 bases from V and 10 bases from J, leaving 9 bases between. In DNA, the CDR3 is TGTGCCTGGGGGGGGACCTCACCCCTCCACTTT. Amino acid sequence: CAWGGTSPLHF.